The 24 T cell receptor beta chains in this list originate from one sample, sequenced in a study of cytomegalovirus exposure and HLA in healthy donors. This table comes from immunoSEQ multiplex PCR, and its TCRdb copy is limited to in-frame clones, with some not included. The sample lists over 200,000 clones, about 90% occurring once. Material for sequencing was PBMCs. These receptors all come from a woman in her late teens or twenties in good health and CMV-seronegative.

A single count supports this clone. The gene calls are TRBV5-5 and TRBJ1-1; no reliable D call. Trimming pared 4 bases from V and 0 bases from J, leaving 16 bases between. Germline V gives CDR1 SGHKS, CDR2 YYEKEE (reference sequence). The CDR3 totals 16 residues. This CDR3 reads CASSPRSEGLNTEAFF. The CDR3 DNA follows: TGTGCCAGCAGCCCCAGATCGGAGGGCCTGAACACTGAAGCTTTCTTT. Full variable domain (missing parts from reference TRBV5-5 and TRBJ1-1): DAGVTQSPTHLIKTRGQQVTLRCSPISGHKSVSWYQQVLGQGPQFIFQYYEKEERGRGNFPDRFSARQFPNYSSELNVNALLLGDSALYLCASSPRSEGLNTEAFFGQGTRLTVV.

The chain carries TRBV27 and TRBJ1-1; 7 bases match TRBD1. The CDR3 totals 16 residues. The germline V gene has CDR1 MNHEY and CDR2 SMNVEV (reference sequence). Trimming took 5 bases from V and 1 from J; bases not matched to a gene: 10. The DNA for the CDR3 is TGTGCCAGCAGTGACCCGCGGGACAGCAAGAACACTGAAGCTTTCTTT. It is translated as CASSDPRDSKNTEAFF.

The chain couples TRBV7-3 to TRBJ2-1, with 12 bases fitting TRBD2. V gave up 0 bases and J gave up 8 bases; unmatched junction bases: 8. Germline V gives CDR1 SGHTA, CDR2 FQGTGA. This CDR3 contains 17 residues. The chain's CDR3 is CASSLTASGRARDEQFF. In DNA form, the CDR3 reads TGTGCCAGCAGCTTAACGGCTAGCGGGAGGGCCAGGGATGAGCAGTTCTTC.

The V call is TRBV5-4, the J call TRBJ1-4; perhaps TRBD1 as D (6 bases). The CDR3 runs to 14 residues. Trimming cost V 4 bases and J 6 bases, with 13 bases left between them. Germline V lookup: CDR1 SGHNT, CDR2 YYREEE (reference sequence). CDR3 residues: CASSRDTRDEKLFF. CDR3 DNA: TGTGCCAGCAGCCGGGACACTAGAGATGAAAAACTGTTTTTT.

In DNA form, the CDR3 reads TGTGCCAGCAGCCGAGGACAGGACACCGGGGAGCTGTTTTTT. Encoded protein: CASSRGQDTGELFF. The chain has TRBV11-3 and TRBJ2-2; 7 nucleotides agree with TRBD1. The V gene end was trimmed by 5 bases and the J gene end by 3 bases; junction bases not matched to a gene: 3. From germline, CDR1 is SGHNT and CDR2 YENEEA. This CDR3 contains 14 residues.

This chain uses TRBV28 with TRBJ2-1; D gene uncertain. The CDR3 is made up of 13 amino acids. In germline, CDR1 is MDHEN, CDR2 SYDVKM. Trimming cost V 3 bases and J 5 bases, with 8 bases left between them. CDR3: CASSLAENNEQFF. The CDR3 coding sequence is TGTGCCAGCAGTTTGGCGGAGAACAATGAGCAGTTCTTC. The whole variable domain, remainder taken from reference TRBV28 and TRBJ2-1, is DVKVTQSSRYLVKRTGEKVFLECVQDMDHENMFWYRQDPGLGLRLIYFSYDVKMKEKGDIPEGYSVSREKKERFSLILESASTNQTSMYLCASSLAENNEQFFGPGTRLTVL.

This sequence joins TRBV5-5 and TRBJ2-1; TRBD2 matches 7 bases. J gave up 6 bases and V 6 bases, and 6 bases lay outside the gene matches. Germline assignment: CDR1 SGHKS and CDR2 YYEKEE (reference sequence). The CDR3 length is 13 residues. The CDR3 here is CASIPGGGNEQFF. In nucleotides, the CDR3 is TGTGCCAGCATCCCTGGGGGGGGCAATGAGCAGTTCTTC. The variable domain in full, completed from reference TRBV5-5 and TRBJ2-1, reads DAGVTQSPTHLIKTRGQQVTLRCSPISGHKSVSWYQQVLGQGPQFIFQYYEKEERGRGNFPDRFSARQFPNYSSELNVNALLLGDSALYLCASIPGGGNEQFFGPGTRLTVL.

This clone showed up just a few times. The chain has TRBV5-1 and TRBJ2-7, with a tentative D call TRBD1 (5 bases). Between the trimmed V and J ends, which lost 4 bases and 6 bases, there was a span of 17 bases. CDR3 length: 14 residues. CDR1 SGHRS and CDR2 YFSETQ come from the germline V gene. The CDR3 DNA follows: TGCGCCAGCAGCCCGAGGACAACGTCGGGCGAGCAGTACTTC. Its translation: CASSPRTTSGEQYF.

V is TRBV28 and J is TRBJ1-2, with D tentatively TRBD1 (6 bases). In germline, CDR1 is MDHEN, CDR2 SYDVKM. The CDR3 is 14 residues long. The V and J ends lost 4 bases and 2 bases respectively, with 11 bases between them. This chain's CDR3 is CASSSGTRNYGYTF. Here the CDR3 DNA reads TGTGCCAGCAGTTCCGGGACACGAAACTATGGCTACACCTTC.

The gene calls are TRBV5-8 and TRBJ1-5; weak D call: TRBD1 (6 bases). There are 13 residues in the CDR3. The germline V and J ends were trimmed by 3 bases and 2 bases, with 6 bases remaining between them. CDR1 is SGHTS, CDR2 YDEGEE, per germline. The CDR3 here is CASSWTGNQPQHF. The CDR3 DNA sequence: TGTGCCAGCAGCTGGACAGGCAATCAGCCCCAGCATTTT.

The V gene is TRBV9, the J gene TRBJ2-5; the match to TRBD2 covers 12 bases. The CDR3 is made up of 15 amino acids. J lost 5 bases, V lost 0 bases, and 2 bases had no gene match. Germline CDR1 SGDLS, CDR2 YYNGEE. The CDR3 region has the DNA TGTGCCAGCAGCGTAGATGGGACTAGCGGGGAGACCCAGTACTTC. The encoded protein is CASSVDGTSGETQYF.

This chain links TRBV19 with TRBJ2-1; TRBD2 matches at 7 bases. With 7 bases clipped from V and 6 bases from J, the junction kept 12 bases outside the gene matches. Germline lookup yields CDR1 LNHDA and CDR2 SQIVND (reference sequence). The CDR3 length is 15 residues. CDR3 in amino acids: CASTGVAGVSNEQFF. DNA of the CDR3: TGTGCCAGTACGGGGGTGGCGGGAGTAAGCAATGAGCAGTTCTTC.

The chain couples TRBV5-1 to TRBJ2-1; 9 bases fit TRBD2. Per the germline V gene, CDR1 is SGHRS and CDR2 is YFSETQ. V dropped 4 bases and J dropped 6; count of bases not matched to a gene: 11. The CDR3 is made up of 16 amino acids. CDR3 region: CASSPQGSGSTNEQFF. CDR3 in DNA: TGCGCCAGCAGCCCCCAGGGTAGCGGGAGTACCAATGAGCAGTTCTTC.

The CDR3 protein is CASSLFGGRAGNTIYF. The CDR3 DNA reads as TGTGCCAGCAGTTTATTCGGGGGGAGAGCTGGAAACACCATATATTTT. The rearrangement uses TRBV28 and TRBJ1-3, with D perhaps matching TRBD1 (5 bases). The CDR3 extends over 16 amino acids. The germline CDR1 and CDR2 sequences are MDHEN and SYDVKM. Trimming pared 1 base from V and 2 bases from J, leaving 12 bases between.

The chain is built from TRBV27 and TRBJ1-1, with D possibly TRBD1 on 5 matching bases. Trimming removed 3 bases from V and 1 base from J, with 9 bases in between. Per germline, CDR1 MNHEY and CDR2 SMNVEV (reference sequence). The CDR3 spans 14 residues. CDR3 sequence reads: CASSFETGNTEAFF. DNA of the CDR3: TGTGCCAGCAGTTTTGAAACAGGGAACACTGAAGCTTTCTTT.

The chain has TRBV6-5 and TRBJ2-1; possible D gene TRBD1, 6 bases. Germline lookup yields CDR1 MNHEY and CDR2 SVGAGI. CDR3 length equals 14 residues. V lost 4 bases to trimming and J lost 5 bases, with 12 bases between them. DNA of the CDR3: TGTGCCAGCAGTTCATCCGGGACAAACAATGAGCAGTTCTTC. Its translation is CASSSSGTNNEQFF.

This chain connects TRBV28 to TRBJ2-7; 10 nucleotides agree with TRBD1. The trim removed 5 bases at V and 3 bases at J, leaving 4 bases unmatched. The CDR3 spans 14 residues. CDR1 is MDHEN and CDR2 is SYDVKM in the germline V gene. In DNA form, the CDR3 reads TGTGCCAGCAGTCCCCGGACAGGGGGCTACGAGCAGTACTTC. Translated, it gives CASSPRTGGYEQYF.

This chain uses TRBV6-5 with TRBJ1-2; D possibly corresponds to TRBD1 (6 bases). The CDR3 contains 16 residues. The V gene lost 2 bases and the J gene lost 6 bases, with 19 bases spanning the gap. CDR1 MNHEY and CDR2 SVGAGI come from the germline V gene. The CDR3 protein is CASSYGRGASLNGYTF. The DNA for the CDR3 is TGTGCCAGCAGTTACGGGAGGGGGGCAAGCCTTAATGGCTACACCTTC.

The J gene is TRBJ2-1, the V gene TRBV7-3; 14 positions agree with TRBD2. The V and J ends lost 2 bases and 8 bases, in that order; junction bases with no gene match: 2. The CDR3 spans 15 residues. The V gene's germline CDR1 is SGHTA and CDR2 FQGTGA. For the CDR3, the DNA is TGTGCCAGCAGCTTAGGGACTAGCGGGAGTGATGAGCAGTTCTTC. It codes for CASSLGTSGSDEQFF.

This clone turned up a few times. The chain joins TRBV6-1 to TRBJ1-1; tentative D call: TRBD1 (5 bases). CDR3 length: 15 residues. V lost 11 bases and J lost 3, with 22 bases in between. Germline V gene data show CDR1 as MNHNS and CDR2 as SASEGT. As DNA, the CDR3 is TGTGCCGGGGGGAGGGTCGATCTGGTGGACACTGAAGCTTTCTTT. Protein product: CAGGRVDLVDTEAFF.

In this sample, this clone turned up once. V is TRBV9 and J is TRBJ2-2; 10 nucleotides match TRBD2. CDR3 length equals 17 residues. The germline V gene has CDR1 SGDLS and CDR2 YYNGEE. The J segment lost 2 bases and the V segment lost 4 bases, leaving 8 bases of the junction unmatched. The CDR3 region has the DNA TGTGCCAGCAGCTCACTAGCGGGACGACAAAACACCGGGGAGCTGTTTTTT. Translation: CASSSLAGRQNTGELFF.

This rearrangement joins TRBV29-1 to TRBJ1-2; tentative D call: TRBD1 (5 bases). Germline CDR1 and CDR2: SQVTM and ANQGSEA. V lost 4 bases to trimming and J lost 0 bases, with 9 bases between them. The CDR3 sequence is 13 residues long. Here the CDR3 reads CSVGKGTNYGYTF. The CDR3 bases are TGCAGCGTTGGGAAGGGGACTAACTATGGCTACACCTTC.

This chain uses TRBV28 with TRBJ2-3; possible D gene TRBD2, 7 bases. This CDR3 has 15 amino acids. Trimming stripped 6 bases from V and 5 bases from J, with 18 bases between. Germline CDR1 and CDR2: MDHEN and SYDVKM. CDR3 nucleotide sequence: TGTGCCAGCAGCCCCCGGGGGCTAGCGGAAGATACGCAGTATTTT. This sequence encodes CASSPRGLAEDTQYF.

The chain carries TRBV5-4 and TRBJ1-4, with TRBD1 as a possible D gene (6 bases). The CDR3 runs 14 residues. V lost 4 bases and J lost 7, with 14 bases in between. CDR1 SGHNT and CDR2 YYREEE come from the germline V gene (reference sequence). The CDR3 bases are TGTGCCAGCAGCCTAGGACAGAGCTCTGAAAAACTGTTTTTT. Residues: CASSLGQSSEKLFF.